The 15 T cell receptor beta chains given below trace back to one sample, sequenced in a study of control samples from healthy donors and cancer patients. The assay was immunoSEQ multiplex PCR, and TCRdb's table has in-frame clones only and misses some. The sample has some 73,000 clones, around 95% seen once. Material for sequencing was blood. The origin of the receptors is a woman in her thirties or forties in good health.

The chain is built from TRBV30 and TRBJ2-6, with D unresolved. Per the germline V gene, CDR1 is GTSNPN and CDR2 is SVGIG (reference sequence). Trimming pared 2 bases from V and 1 base from J, leaving 6 bases between. This CDR3 is 14 amino acids long. As DNA, the CDR3 is TGTGCCTGGAGTATCAAATCTGGGGCCAACGTCCTGACTTTC. Translation gives CAWSIKSGANVLTF. The full variable domain, completed using reference TRBV30 and TRBJ2-6, is SQTIHQWPATLVQPVGSPLSLECTVEGTSNPNLYWYRQAAGRGLQLLFYSVGIGQISSEVPQNLSASRPQDRQFILSSKKLLLSDSGFYLCAWSIKSGANVLTFGAGSRLTVL.

This chain uses TRBV27 with TRBJ2-3; the match to TRBD1 covers 11 bases. The germline V gene encodes CDR1 MNHEY and CDR2 SMNVEV (reference sequence). The trim removed 6 bases at V and 2 bases at J, leaving 4 bases unmatched. The CDR3 has 15 amino acids. The CDR3 DNA is TGTGCCAGCAGGCGGGACAGGGGGAACACAGATACGCAGTATTTT. Translating it yields CASRRDRGNTDTQYF.

The J gene is TRBJ1-2, the V gene TRBV2, with D possibly matching TRBD1 (5 bases). Per germline, CDR1 SNHLY and CDR2 FYNNEI. Trimming removed 7 bases at V and 8 bases at J, with 17 bases between. The CDR3 has 13 residues. CDR3 region: CASIGEQGLGYTF. For the CDR3, the DNA is TGTGCCAGCATTGGGGAGCAGGGTCTCGGCTACACCTTC. Looking up the rest from reference TRBV2 and TRBJ1-2 gives the full variable domain: EPEVTQTPSHQVTQMGQEVILRCVPISNHLYFYWYRQILGQKVEFLVSFYNNEISEKSEIFDDQFSVERPDGSNFTLKIRSTKLEDSAMYFCASIGEQGLGYTFGSGTRLTVV.

The chain recombines TRBV30 with TRBJ2-3; the D is unclear. V lost 4 bases and J 6 bases, leaving 14 bases between the germline ends. The CDR3 sequence is 13 residues long. Per germline, CDR1 GTSNPN and CDR2 SVGIG (reference sequence). As DNA, the CDR3 is TGTGCCTGGACCCGCGGAACAAGGGATACGCAGTATTTT. Translating it yields CAWTRGTRDTQYF. Looking up the rest from reference TRBV30 and TRBJ2-3 gives the full variable domain: SQTIHQWPATLVQPVGSPLSLECTVEGTSNPNLYWYRQAAGRGLQLLFYSVGIGQISSEVPQNLSASRPQDRQFILSSKKLLLSDSGFYLCAWTRGTRDTQYFGPGTRLTVL.

V and J are TRBV12-3 or TRBV12-4 and TRBJ2-7; D not resolved. V shed 8 bases and J shed 3 bases, with 2 bases lying between them. The CDR3 is made up of 9 amino acids. CDR3 nucleotides: TGTGCCAGCCTCTACGAGCAGTACTTC. Protein sequence: CASLYEQYF.

This clone was detected once. The chain is built from TRBV2 and TRBJ2-4, with D uncertain. The CDR3 is made up of 13 amino acids. Germline V gene sequence: CDR1 SNHLY, CDR2 FYNNEI. V gave up 2 bases and J gave up 4 bases, with 6 bases separating them. The CDR3 sequence is CASSETPKNIQYF. Here the CDR3 DNA reads TGTGCCAGCAGTGAAACCCCGAAAAACATTCAGTACTTC.

This sequence joins TRBV7-6 and TRBJ2-1; TRBD2 matches 15 bases. CDR3 size: 17 residues. CDR1 and CDR2 (germline): SGHVS, FNYEAQ. V lost 6 bases and J lost 4; bases outside the gene matches: 7. CDR3 protein: CASSGTSGGPRYNEQFF. The DNA of the CDR3 is TGTGCCAGCAGTGGGACTAGCGGGGGGCCACGATACAATGAGCAGTTCTTC.

The chain carries TRBV10-2 and TRBJ1-1; 9 nucleotides match TRBD1. CDR1 and CDR2 (germline): WSHSY, SAAADI. Losses at the gene ends were 5 bases for V and 4 bases for J; bases not matched to a gene: 2. This CDR3 has 13 residues. As DNA, the CDR3 is TGCGCCAGCAGTCCGACAGGGGGCACTGAAGCTTTCTTT. Translating gives CASSPTGGTEAFF.

The gene calls are TRBV27 and TRBJ1-1, with unresolved D. The CDR3 length is 11 residues. V dropped 6 bases and J dropped 3 bases, with 5 bases sitting between them. Germline CDR1 is MNHEY and CDR2 is SMNVEV (reference sequence). In DNA form, the CDR3 reads TGTGCCAGCAGGAAGTACACTGAAGCTTTCTTT. Translated: CASRKYTEAFF.

The CDR3: CASSYSREGGETQYF. The CDR3 nucleotides are TGTGCCAGCAGTTACAGTCGGGAGGGCGGCGAGACCCAGTACTTC. The V and J genes are TRBV6-5 and TRBJ2-5, with 8 bases matching TRBD2. Germline loops: CDR1 MNHEY, CDR2 SVGAGI. The CDR3 runs 15 residues. V trimming: 2 bases; J trimming: 5 bases; junction bases outside the gene matches: 7.

This sequence joins TRBV24-1 and TRBJ2-3; D is unclear. V was trimmed by 4 bases and J by 4 bases, leaving 14 bases between them. CDR1 is KGHDR and CDR2 is SFDVKD in the germline V gene. The CDR3 spans 15 residues. CDR3: CATSDRFDIADTQYF. The CDR3 DNA reads as TGTGCCACCAGTGACAGGTTTGACATAGCAGATACGCAGTATTTT.

This clone was observed a single time. The chain couples TRBV9 to TRBJ2-1; TRBD1 is a possible D gene (5 bases). The ends were cut back, 3 bases at V and 10 bases at J, with 14 bases in the middle. Germline loops: CDR1 SGDLS, CDR2 YYNGEE. The CDR3 is 13 amino acids. CDR3: CASSASIGHEQFF. DNA for the CDR3: TGTGCCAGCAGCGCCTCAATAGGACACGAGCAGTTCTTC.

The chain has TRBV4-2 and TRBJ1-3; D not certain. CDR1 and CDR2 from the germline V gene are LGHNA and YNFKEQ. The CDR3 consists of 15 residues. The germline V and J ends were trimmed by 0 bases and 0 bases, with 6 bases remaining between them. CDR3 in DNA: TGTGCCAGCAGCCAAGATCGGAACTCTGGAAACACCATATATTTT. It translates to CASSQDRNSGNTIYF.

V usage is TRBV7-9 and J usage is TRBJ2-1; D remains unclear. Trimming shortened V by 2 bases and J by 7 bases, and 9 bases separated the two germline ends. This CDR3 contains 13 residues. Germline V CDR1 and CDR2: SEHNR, FQNEAQ (reference sequence). The CDR3 region is CASSLSLSNEQFF. The CDR3 region has the DNA TGTGCCAGCAGCTTAAGCCTGTCAAATGAGCAGTTCTTC.

The chain joins TRBV25-1 to TRBJ2-7, with D uncertain. The germline V gene has CDR1 MGHDK and CDR2 SYGVNS. CDR3 size: 12 residues. V lost 0 bases, J lost 6 bases, and 6 bases lay in between. This chain's CDR3 is CASSEYWGEQYF. CDR3 nucleotide sequence: TGTGCCAGCAGTGAATATTGGGGCGAGCAGTACTTC.